These 14 T cell receptor beta chains share one sample of origin, sequenced in a study of CXCR3-negative and CXCR3-positive naive CD8 T cells. Study results and limitations: CXCR3-negative naive cells had less hydrophobic TRB CDR3s than did CXCR3-positive naive cells.

These receptors' targets are unknown. Preparation of TRB cDNA libraries relied on 5' RACE carrying UMI labels. TCRdb re-analyzed the 5' RACE reads; it lists each CDR3 protein once, without DNA. This table holds some 120,000 distinct CDR3 sequences. Material: naive CXCR3+ CD8+ T cells from blood. The subset: CD45RO-CCR7+CD27+CD95- naive CD8+ T cells expressing CXCR3 (TNR3+). The source is a human donor in good health. Some clones in this sample may be carry-over from other donors' samples.

The rearrangement joins TRBV6-2 or TRBV6-3 to TRBJ2-7; as DNA is missing, the TRBD1 call by TCRdb cannot be tested. The CDR3 runs to 17 residues. Germline CDR1 MNHEY, CDR2 SVGEGT. The CDR3 spells CASSSLHLQDRDYEQYF.

The J gene is TRBJ2-1, the V gene TRBV29-1; without DNA, the TCRdb call of TRBD1 cannot be checked. The CDR3 totals 13 residues. Germline V gives CDR1 SQVTM, CDR2 ANQGSEA. The CDR3 sequence: CSAMGQNYNEQFF.

The rearrangement uses TRBV24-1 and TRBJ2-5; as DNA is missing, the TRBD2 call by TCRdb cannot be tested. This CDR3 spans 16 amino acids. Germline V CDR1 and CDR2: KGHDR, SFDVKD. CDR3 loop: CATSDPRGLDPETQYF.

The rearrangement uses TRBV11-3 and TRBJ1-1. Germline CDR1 and CDR2: SGHNT and YENEEA. The CDR3 runs to 14 residues. CDR3 in amino acids: CASSLPSLGTEAFF.

V usage is TRBV7-6 and J usage is TRBJ2-1; TCRdb names TRBD1, which stays unverified in the absence of DNA. Germline CDR1 and CDR2: SGHVS and FNYEAQ. The CDR3 is 14 amino acids. CDR3 sequence reads: CASSLGTGANEQFF.

The chain uses TRBV19 and TRBJ2-7; TCRdb's D call, TRBD2, is unchecked because there is no DNA. The germline V gene encodes CDR1 LNHDA and CDR2 SQIVND (reference sequence). This CDR3 is 16 amino acids long. CDR3 loop: CASSIGTSGSSYEQYF.

The chain carries TRBV6-5 and TRBJ1-1. This CDR3 spans 13 amino acids. Germline lookup yields CDR1 MNHEY and CDR2 SVGAGI. CDR3 region: CASSYTQNTEAFF.

The V call is TRBV19, the J call TRBJ2-7; there is no DNA to check the TCRdb D call of TRBD1. The length of the CDR3 is 15 residues. Germline V gene sequence: CDR1 LNHDA, CDR2 SQIVND (reference sequence). The CDR3 sequence is CASRGWDSGEHEQYF.

This chain connects TRBV6-5 to TRBJ1-6; TCRdb names TRBD1, which stays unverified in the absence of DNA. The CDR3 runs 11 residues. CDR1 is MNHEY, CDR2 SVGAGI, per germline. This chain's CDR3 is CAAGPGSPLHF.

The rearrangement links TRBV7-9 to TRBJ1-1. CDR3 length: 14 amino acids. CDR1 is SEHNR and CDR2 is FQNEAQ in the germline V gene (reference sequence). Here the CDR3 reads CASSLPLMNTEAFF.

This rearrangement joins TRBV7-9 to TRBJ1-5. The CDR3 spans 13 residues. Germline V gene sequence: CDR1 SEHNR, CDR2 FQNEAQ (reference sequence). This CDR3 reads CASSLGLNQPQHF. Using reference TRBV7-9 and TRBJ1-5 for the parts outside the CDR3, the full variable domain is DTGVSQNPRHKITKRGQNVTFRCDPISEHNRLYWYRQTLGQGPEFLTYFQNEAQLEKSRLLSDRFSAERPKGSFSTLEIQRTEQGDSAMYLCASSLGLNQPQHFGDGTRLSIL.

This rearrangement joins TRBV24-1 to TRBJ2-5; lacking DNA, the TRBD2 call made by TCRdb goes unchecked. The CDR3 contains 15 residues. Germline V gene data show CDR1 as KGHDR and CDR2 as SFDVKD. The CDR3 spells CATNEREGVEETQYF.

The rearrangement joins TRBV14 to TRBJ2-3; lacking DNA, the TRBD2 call made by TCRdb goes unchecked. The CDR3 extends over 17 amino acids. The germline gives CDR1 SGHDN, CDR2 FVKESK. This CDR3 is CASSHYPGTSFGDTQYF.

The genes are TRBV30 and TRBJ1-1. In germline, CDR1 is GTSNPN, CDR2 SVGIG (reference sequence). CDR3 length: 12 amino acids. The CDR3 spells CAWSGVGTEAFF.